The next 12 T cell receptor beta chains were all read from a single sample in a study of shared T cell receptors in the human thymus. This table comes from immunoSEQ multiplex PCR, and its TCRdb copy is limited to in-frame clones, with some not included. The sample lists hundreds of thousands of clones, roughly 90% occurring once. These data also formed part of another study, on human thymus T cells.

Sequenced input: thymocytes. Receptors were obtained from a boy less than two years old with a congenital heart defect.

The rearrangement links TRBV11-2 to TRBJ2-1, with 8 bases that match TRBD2. This CDR3 is built from 17 residues. CDR1 and CDR2 (germline): SGHAT, FQNNGV. V was clipped by 5 bases and J by 8 bases; unmatched bases: 17. The CDR3 region is CASSAPSRPAGADEQFF. In nucleotides, the CDR3 is TGTGCCAGCAGCGCCCCGTCGCGCCCAGCGGGAGCTGATGAGCAGTTCTTC.

This clone has only one observation. The rearrangement joins TRBV7-4 to TRBJ2-5; D remains unclear. Trimming pared 5 bases from V and 12 bases from J, leaving 16 bases between. CDR3 size: 12 residues. Germline V gene lookup returns CDR1 SGHVT and CDR2 SQSDAQ. In DNA, the CDR3 is TGTGCCAGCAGCCCCGACATCCCGGCCGAGTACTTC. Encoded protein: CASSPDIPAEYF.

V gene TRBV29-1 combines with J gene TRBJ1-1; a weak D match, TRBD1 (6 bases). This CDR3 spans 12 amino acids. CDR1 is SQVTM, CDR2 ANQGSEA, per germline. The germline V and J ends were trimmed by 6 bases and 5 bases, with 13 bases remaining between them. CDR3 sequence reads: CSVRTGITEAFF. The DNA for the CDR3 is TGCAGCGTCCGCACAGGGATAACTGAAGCTTTCTTT.

A single count supports this clone. The same CDR3 also results from other DNA sequences found in this sample. The chain uses TRBV5-6 and TRBJ2-2; a weak D match, TRBD1 (5 bases). Germline V gives CDR1 SGHDT, CDR2 YYEEEE. Deletions cut 0 bases from V and 5 bases from J, with 8 bases between. The CDR3 is 14 amino acids. The CDR3 region is CASSLGTSTGELFF. The CDR3 region has the DNA TGTGCCAGCAGCTTGGGGACATCGACCGGGGAGCTGTTTTTT.

The gene calls are TRBV7-7 and TRBJ2-2; perhaps TRBD1 as D (5 bases). The CDR3 loop spans 15 amino acids. Germline CDR1 SSHAT, CDR2 FNYEAQ (reference sequence). Trimming removed 1 base at V and 3 bases at J, with 9 bases between. CDR3 nucleotide sequence: TGTGCCAGCAGCTTAGGGGGCAGGGACACCGGGGAGCTGTTTTTT. As protein: CASSLGGRDTGELFF.

The chain recombines TRBV7-8 with TRBJ2-1, with 11 bases fitting TRBD1. There are 16 residues in the CDR3. V lost 1 base, J lost 4 bases, and 3 bases stayed unmatched. CDR1 and CDR2 from the germline V gene are SGHVS and FQNEAQ. In DNA form, the CDR3 reads TGTGCCAGCAGCTTAGTAGGACAGGGGGCGTACAATGAGCAGTTCTTC. Translating it yields CASSLVGQGAYNEQFF.

The J gene is TRBJ2-1, the V gene TRBV11-2, with a tentative D call TRBD1 (5 bases). Trimming took 0 bases from V and 4 from J, leaving 16 bases between them. Germline values: CDR1 SGHAT, CDR2 FQNNGV. This CDR3 has 17 amino acids. In nucleotides, the CDR3 is TGTGCCAGCAGCTTAGATGAACCTCAAGGGGTTTACAATGAGCAGTTCTTC. Amino acids: CASSLDEPQGVYNEQFF.

The chain links TRBV5-1 to TRBJ2-5; 10 nucleotides agree with TRBD2. The CDR3 has 17 residues. V shed 6 bases and J 5 bases; nucleotides not matched to a gene: 16. Germline CDR1 and CDR2: SGHRS and YFSETQ. CDR3 loop: CASTFGSAGGSRETQYF. The CDR3 nucleotides read TGCGCCAGCACCTTCGGGTCAGCGGGAGGGTCTCGGGAGACCCAGTACTTC.

This clone was found once. J is TRBJ2-7 and V is TRBV7-9; weak D call: TRBD2 (6 bases). The CDR3 runs to 13 residues. The V and J ends lost 5 bases and 1 base respectively, with 9 bases between them. CDR1 SEHNR and CDR2 FQNEAQ come from the germline V gene (reference sequence). The CDR3 loop is CASSPGTSYEQYF. In nucleotides, the CDR3 is TGTGCCAGCAGCCCCGGGACTTCCTACGAGCAGTACTTC.

V and J are TRBV15 and TRBJ2-5; weak D call: TRBD1 (5 bases). This CDR3 comprises 16 residues. CDR1 and CDR2 from the germline V gene are LNHNV and YYDKDF (reference sequence). The ends were cut back, 0 bases at V and 3 bases at J, with 14 bases in the middle. The CDR3 loop is CATSRDPRLGEETQYF. The CDR3 coding sequence is TGTGCCACCAGCAGAGACCCCCGGTTAGGGGAAGAGACCCAGTACTTC.

The V and J genes are TRBV11-2 and TRBJ2-7; TRBD1 is a possible D gene (6 bases). The CDR3 spans 18 residues. In germline, CDR1 is SGHAT, CDR2 FQNNGV. Trimming left V 4 bases short and J 4 bases short, with 26 bases between. CDR3 bases: TGTGCCAGCAGCTCGTCCGGTCGATGGGGGCAAAAGGATTACGAGCAGTACTTC. Amino acids: CASSSSGRWGQKDYEQYF.

In this sample, this clone turned up once. This rearrangement joins TRBV27 to TRBJ2-5; 10 positions agree with TRBD1. The CDR3 runs to 15 residues. V lost 6 bases and J lost 1; bases outside the gene matches: 5. Germline-derived CDR1 and CDR2 are MNHEY and SMNVEV (reference sequence). CDR3 region: CASRQGQGRQETQYF. The CDR3 DNA sequence: TGTGCCAGCAGACAGGGACAGGGGCGCCAAGAGACCCAGTACTTC.